These 13 T cell receptor beta chains were all obtained from the same sample, sequenced in a study of T-cell reconstitution after alpha-beta-depleted transplantation in children. It was with unique molecular identifiers that the TCRbeta library was prepared. TCRdb fed the PCR reads into MiXCR, producing one record per CDR3 protein. The repertoire holds hundreds of thousands of distinct CDR3 sequences, around 16% seen once, with around 43% in the top ten. The sample in question was PBMCs, mostly from graft donor cells, obtained 360 days after TCRalphabeta/CD19-depleted stem cell transplant. The receptor set was obtained from a male patient aged 2 to 9 who had a stem cell transplant for acute lymphoblastic leukemia, so the T cells may come from the graft donor.

As to this clonotype: A much larger clone sits a single nucleotide away, making a read error possible. This rearrangement joins TRBV6-2 or TRBV6-3 to TRBJ2-3; D remains unclear. The V end lost 0 bases, the J end lost 2 bases, and 21 bases lay between the germline ends. The CDR3 is 19 residues long. Germline V gene data show CDR1 as MNHEY and CDR2 as SVGEGT. The CDR3 DNA is TGTGCCAGCAGTTACTCGATTGCTTCCGGCAGGCCCACCACAGATACGCAGTATTTT. Its translation: CASSYSIASGRPTTDTQYF.

This clonotype has just a few counts. The V gene is TRBV20-1, the J gene TRBJ2-3; D is tentatively TRBD1 or TRBD2 (6 bases each). The CDR3 loop spans 17 amino acids. Trimming stripped 1 base from V and 1 base from J, with 18 bases between. From germline, CDR1 is DFQATT and CDR2 SNEGSKA (reference sequence). CDR3 region: CSARAVRGTLRTDTQYF. The CDR3 nucleotides read TGCAGTGCTAGAGCAGTAAGGGGGACTCTACGCACAGATACGCAGTATTTT.

The chain recombines TRBV19 with TRBJ2-1, with D hard to call. Germline assignment: CDR1 LNHDA and CDR2 SQIVND (reference sequence). The CDR3 runs to 17 residues. Trimming pared 0 bases from V and 3 bases from J, leaving 15 bases between. In DNA, the CDR3 is TGTGCCAGTAGTATAGATGTAAGCAGGAGTTACTACAATGAGCAGTTCTTC. It codes for CASSIDVSRSYYNEQFF.

There are many counts of this clonotype. The chain carries TRBV25-1 and TRBJ2-1; D is ambiguous. This CDR3 has 14 residues. The V and J ends lost 3 bases and 1 base respectively, with 7 bases between them. Germline V gene data show CDR1 as MGHDK and CDR2 as SYGVNS. The CDR3 DNA reads as TGTGCCAGCAGTGATGGGATATCCTACAATGAGCAGTTCTTC. This translates into CASSDGISYNEQFF.

Only a few counts were recorded for this clonotype. The genes are TRBV4-1 and TRBJ2-1; 7 bases align to TRBD2. Germline V CDR1 and CDR2: MGHRA, YSYEKL. V trimming: 2 bases; J trimming: 3 bases; junction bases outside the gene matches: 4. The CDR3 is 15 residues long. The CDR3 here is CASSQKLAFYNEQFF. CDR3 nucleotide sequence: TGCGCCAGCAGCCAAAAACTAGCGTTCTACAATGAGCAGTTCTTC.

The chain recombines TRBV5-1 with TRBJ2-1, with 10 bases matching TRBD1. Trimming at V came to 3 bases and at J to 4 bases, leaving 4 bases not matched to a gene. The CDR3 contains 15 residues. From germline, CDR1 is SGHRS and CDR2 YFSETQ. CDR3 loop: CASSSGTGAYNEQFF. The DNA of the CDR3 is TGCGCCAGCAGCTCGGGGACAGGGGCGTACAATGAGCAGTTCTTC.

This clonotype was seen at least ten times. The genes are TRBV10-3 and TRBJ2-3; no firm D call. The length of the CDR3 is 14 residues. Between the trimmed V and J ends, which lost 4 bases and 2 bases, there was a span of 10 bases. Germline assignment: CDR1 ENHRY and CDR2 SYGVKD. In nucleotides, the CDR3 is TGTGCCATCAGTGGTGGAGACCTCACAGATACGCAGTATTTT. Its translation is CAISGGDLTDTQYF.

The chain employs TRBV20-1 and TRBJ2-3; weak D call: TRBD2 (5 bases). The germline gives CDR1 DFQATT, CDR2 SNEGSKA (reference sequence). The CDR3 is 14 amino acids. Deletions cut 2 bases from V and 2 bases from J, with 11 bases between. The CDR3 DNA follows: TGCAGTGCTAGACTGTGGGAGTTCACAGATACGCAGTATTTT. Its translation: CSARLWEFTDTQYF.

The chain recombines TRBV21-1 with TRBJ2-7; the D segment call TRBD1 is taken from the table without a DNA check. TRBV21-1 is reported as a pseudogene. The CDR3 is made up of 17 amino acids. The CDR3 spells CASSKVRSRDSAYEQYF. CDR3 in DNA: TGTGCCAGCAGCAAAGTCCGGAGTAGGGACAGCGCATACGAGCAGTACTTC.

This clonotype turned up a few times. J is TRBJ2-7 and V is TRBV30; no clear D gene. Germline V gene data show CDR1 as GTSNPN and CDR2 as SVGIG (reference sequence). V was cut by 0 bases and J by 2 bases, with 5 bases left in between. There are 12 residues in the CDR3. CDR3 bases: TGTGCCTGGAGTGTCGGCGCCTACGAGCAGTACTTC. Residues: CAWSVGAYEQYF.

This clonotype was counted a few times. The gene calls are TRBV12-3 or TRBV12-4 and TRBJ2-7; 9 bases are a match to TRBD1. The CDR3 runs 12 residues. V lost 8 bases and J lost 7; bases outside the gene matches: 6. CDR3 sequence (DNA): TGTGCCAGCGGGGGACAGGGCTTGGAGCAGTACTTC. Translating gives CASGGQGLEQYF.

This clonotype was picked up a small number of times. This rearrangement joins TRBV6-2 or TRBV6-3 to TRBJ2-7; D is uncertain. The CDR3 contains 13 residues. Per the germline V gene, CDR1 is MNHEY and CDR2 is SVGEGT. The V end was cut by 2 bases, the J end by 3 bases, with 8 bases between. The CDR3 sequence is CASSYGSFYEQYF. DNA of the CDR3: TGTGCCAGCAGTTACGGCAGCTTCTACGAGCAGTACTTC.

This clonotype was seen more than once but under ten times. The gene calls are TRBV30 and TRBJ2-5, with D perhaps TRBD2 (7 bases). Germline V lookup: CDR1 GTSNPN, CDR2 SVGIG (reference sequence). V lost 3 bases to trimming and J lost 4 bases, with 15 bases between them. CDR3 size: 14 residues. The CDR3 region has the DNA TGTGCCTGGAGGAGGGGGGGGTGGGGAGAGACCCAGTACTTC. Protein product: CAWRRGGWGETQYF.